The 2 T cell receptor beta chains given below trace back to one sample, sequenced in a study of cytomegalovirus exposure and HLA in healthy donors. Researchers ran the PCR with 60 Vbeta and 13 Jbeta primers. Sequencing used immunoSEQ multiplex PCR; TCRdb keeps in-frame clones, though not all of them. This table holds around 100,000 clones, 79% found once. Material for sequencing was PBMCs. These receptors originate from a woman aged 40-49 years in good health and CMV-seronegative.

The rearrangement uses TRBV4-1 and TRBJ2-1; TRBD1 agrees at 7 bases. Germline-derived CDR1 and CDR2 are MGHRA and YSYEKL. The trim removed 4 bases at V and 1 base at J, leaving 10 bases unmatched. The CDR3 has 17 residues. CDR3 coding DNA: TGCGCCAGCAGCCTAACCCCCACAGGGGATTCCTACAATGAGCAGTTCTTC. Amino acids: CASSLTPTGDSYNEQFF.

This clone was recorded many times. The V call is TRBV27, the J call TRBJ1-6; weak D call: TRBD1 (6 bases). The germline V gene has CDR1 MNHEY and CDR2 SMNVEV (reference sequence). Trimming cost V 3 bases and J 7 bases, with 22 bases left between them. The CDR3 totals 18 residues. Written as DNA, the CDR3 is TGTGCCAGCAGTTTGAGGGACAAACCTATCCCGCGGAATTCACCCCTCCACTTT. Protein: CASSLRDKPIPRNSPLHF.